Listed below are T cell receptor beta chains from one sample, sequenced in a study of breast tumors, draining lymph nodes, adjacent tissues. TCRdb recomputed calls from the multiplex PCR reads with MiXCR, one row per CDR3 protein. Of under 300,000 distinct CDR3 sequences listed, under 35% were seen once; the top ten hold about 3.9%. The specimen sequenced was axillary lymph node tissue. The receptors come from a female donor with breast cancer. Some clones in this sample may be carry-over from other donors' samples. Both conserved end residues are part of each CDR3. D genes are given only for firm matches. Size values are once, few and many counts, or a class for expanded clones, and some rows have none.

TRBJ2-7	TRBD2	many	TRBV5-8	CASSRELAGDHEQYF	TGTGCCAGCAGCCGTGAACTAGCGGGAGACCACGAGCAGTACTTC
TRBJ2-5	TRBD1	many	TRBV5-5	CASSQNRGRQETQYF	TGTGCCAGCAGCCAAAACAGGGGGCGCCAAGAGACCCAGTACTTC
TRBJ1-2	NA	NA	TRBV6-5	CASSPPGDTGYGYTF	TGTGCCAGCAGTCCCCCGGGGGACACGGGCTATGGCTACACCTTC
TRBJ2-3	NA	many	TRBV5-1	CASSFPRETDTQYF	TGCGCCAGCAGCTTTCCCCGGGAGACAGATACGCAGTATTTT
TRBJ1-6	TRBD1	many	TRBV11-3	CASSPGQGIRSPLHF	TGTGCCAGCAGCCCGGGACAGGGGATAAGATCACCCCTCCACTTT
TRBJ2-1	TRBD1	many	TRBV15	CATSPRRAQGAYNEQFF	TGTGCCACCAGCCCGCGAAGGGCCCAGGGGGCTTACAATGAGCAGTTCTTC
TRBJ2-1	NA	few	TRBV12-5	CASGFTPRKQNNEQFF	TGTGCTAGTGGTTTCACGCCACGGAAACAAAACAATGAGCAGTTCTTC
TRBJ2-1	NA	few	TRBV11-2	CASSLQVRGFNEQFF	TGTGCCAGCAGCTTACAAGTAAGGGGTTTCAATGAGCAGTTCTTC
TRBJ1-5	NA	NA	TRBV5-1	CASSLTDLFF	TGCGCCAGCAGCTTGACAGACTTGTTTTTT
TRBJ2-3	TRBD2	few	TRBV3-1	CASSQGSGRTFTDTQYF	TGTGCCAGCAGCCAAGGGAGCGGGAGAACCTTCACAGATACGCAGTATTTT
TRBJ1-6	NA	few	TRBV27	CASRIDNSYNSPLHF	TGTGCCAGCAGGATTGACAACTCCTATAATTCACCCCTCCACTTT
TRBJ2-3	TRBD2	many	TRBV20-1	CSPGTSGTDTQYF	TGCAGCCCCGGGACTAGCGGGACAGATACGCAGTATTTT
TRBJ2-1	TRBD2	many	TRBV7-3	CASSLGSSGVYEQFF	TGTGCCAGCAGCTTAGGGTCTAGCGGGGTATATGAGCAGTTCTTC
TRBJ1-1	NA	NA	TRBV7-2	CASSQKWGVLMNTEAFF	TGTGCCAGCAGCCAGAAGTGGGGGGTACTAATGAACACTGAAGCTTTCTTT
TRBJ1-5	TRBD1	NA	TRBV3-1	CASRWDREGQPQHF	TGTGCCAGCAGGTGGGACAGGGAGGGTCAGCCCCAGCATTTT
TRBJ1-5	NA	many	TRBV6-2/TRBV6-3	CASTEGYQPQHF	TGTGCCAGCACTGAGGGTTATCAGCCCCAGCATTTT
TRBJ2-7	NA	many	TRBV10-3	CAISELGGIGSYEQYF	TGTGCCATCAGTGAGTTGGGGGGAATCGGCTCCTACGAGCAGTACTTC
TRBJ2-6	TRBD1	many	TRBV20-1	CSAGLQGARGANVLTF	TGCAGTGCTGGATTACAGGGGGCAAGGGGGGCCAACGTCCTGACTTTC